The sequence of this T cell receptor beta chain was determined in a study of human T cells and chemical hapten exposure. Study-wide background: Minor pooled library volume differences mainly drove per-sample TCR yield variation. Study findings and constraints: There was no change with DPC sensitization in TCRs above 1 in 1000 frequency.

RNA extraction used unfractionated whole blood as the source of total RNA. TCRdb fed the 5' RACE reads into MiXCR, producing one record per CDR3 protein. This table has 130,000 or so distinct CDR3 sequences, 4.1% appearing once. The CDR3 runs to 15 residues. CDR1 SGHTA and CDR2 FQGTGA come from the germline V gene. With 5 bases removed from V and 1 base from J, the gap between germline ends came to 11 bases. This clonotype was picked up many times. Its antigen is undetermined. This clonotype originated in a female donor in good health. The chain links TRBV7-3 to TRBJ2-2, with D perhaps being TRBD1 or TRBD2 (5 bases each). The CDR3 bases are TGTGCCAGCAGCCCGGGACCTCTGAACACCGGGGAGCTGTTTTTT. Encoded protein: CASSPGPLNTGELFF.